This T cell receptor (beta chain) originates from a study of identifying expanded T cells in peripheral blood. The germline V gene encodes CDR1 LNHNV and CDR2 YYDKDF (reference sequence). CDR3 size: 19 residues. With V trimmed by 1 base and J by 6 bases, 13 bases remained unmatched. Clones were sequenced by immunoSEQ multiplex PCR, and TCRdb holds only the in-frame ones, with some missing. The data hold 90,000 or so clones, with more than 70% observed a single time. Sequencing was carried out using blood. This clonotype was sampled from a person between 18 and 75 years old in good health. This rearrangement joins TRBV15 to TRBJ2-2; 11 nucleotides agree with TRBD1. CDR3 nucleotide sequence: TGTGCCACCAGCAGAGGACCACCTACCGGGACAGGGGGGGCCGGGGAGCTGTTTTTT. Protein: CATSRGPPTGTGGAGELFF.